This T cell receptor beta chain appears in the sequencing data of a study of T cells in localized non-small cell lung cancer. Looked up from germline, CDR1 is SQVTM and CDR2 is ANQGSEA. V was cut by 8 bases and J by 5 bases, with 12 bases left in between. CDR3 size: 11 residues. Profiling relied on immunoSEQ multiplex PCR, and the TCRdb table lists in-frame clones only, not all of them. The sample consists of 40,000 or so clones, about four fifths of them appearing once. The sequences come from PBMCs, collected before any cancer treatment. The chain employs TRBV29-1 and TRBJ2-5, with D maybe TRBD2 (6 bases). This receptor was taken from a woman between 40 and 69 years old with stage II squamous cell lung carcinoma. The CDR3 loop reads CSHGGTETQYF. DNA of the CDR3: TGCAGCCACGGGGGTACTGAGACCCAGTACTTC.